This entry features one T cell receptor beta chain sequence. Using immunoSEQ multiplex PCR, the repertoire was profiled, and TCRdb retains in-frame clones only, with some absent. The sample has 110,000 to 150,000 clones; roughly 90% are singletons. CDR1 is SNHLY, CDR2 FYNNEI, per germline. The CDR3 runs 15 residues. The ends were cut back, 5 bases at V and 2 bases at J, with 13 bases in the middle. This sample was included in a study of cytomegalovirus exposure and HLA in healthy donors. Input material: PBMCs. This TCR was sampled from a man younger than 35 in good health and CMV-seronegative. The chain carries TRBV2 and TRBJ1-5; D might be TRBD1 (6 bases). Here the CDR3 reads CASSTGGFGNQPQHF. The CDR3 region has the DNA TGTGCCAGCAGTACGGGGGGCTTTGGCAATCAGCCCCAGCATTTT. The entire variable domain, with the rest obtained from reference TRBV2 and TRBJ1-5, is as follows: EPEVTQTPSHQVTQMGQEVILRCVPISNHLYFYWYRQILGQKVEFLVSFYNNEISEKSEIFDDQFSVERPDGSNFTLKIRSTKLEDSAMYFCASSTGGFGNQPQHFGDGTRLSIL.